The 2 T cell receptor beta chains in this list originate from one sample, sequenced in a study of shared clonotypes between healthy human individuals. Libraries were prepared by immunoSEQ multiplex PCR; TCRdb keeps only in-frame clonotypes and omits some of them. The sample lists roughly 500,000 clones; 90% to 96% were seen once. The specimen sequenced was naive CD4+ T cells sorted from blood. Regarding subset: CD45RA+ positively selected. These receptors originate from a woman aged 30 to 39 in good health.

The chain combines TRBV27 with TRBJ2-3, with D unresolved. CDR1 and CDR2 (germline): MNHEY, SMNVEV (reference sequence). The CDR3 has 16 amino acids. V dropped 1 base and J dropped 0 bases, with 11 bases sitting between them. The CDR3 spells CASSLLPVGSTDTQYF. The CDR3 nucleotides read TGTGCCAGCAGTTTATTGCCAGTTGGGAGCACAGATACGCAGTATTTT.

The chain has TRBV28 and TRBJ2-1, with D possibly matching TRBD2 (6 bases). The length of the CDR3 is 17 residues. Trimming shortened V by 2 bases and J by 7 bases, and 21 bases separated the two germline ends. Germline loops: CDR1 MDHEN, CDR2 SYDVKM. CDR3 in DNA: TGTGCCAGCAGTTTAGCCCACGGGGGAGATCTCGGGAATGAGCAGTTCTTC. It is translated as CASSLAHGGDLGNEQFF.